The 26 T cell receptor beta chains below all came from one sample that was sequenced in a study of cytomegalovirus exposure and HLA in healthy donors. In the PCR, 60 Vbeta and 13 Jbeta primers were used. The protocol was immunoSEQ multiplex PCR, while the TCRdb copy is restricted to in-frame clones and leaves out a portion. The table records about 160,000 clones, approximately 86% of them present only once. Sequenced sample: PBMCs. The receptors originated from a woman younger than 30 in good health and CMV-seronegative.

V usage is TRBV7-7 and J usage is TRBJ2-1, with 12 bases that match TRBD2. The CDR3 sequence is 15 residues long. Per germline, CDR1 SSHAT and CDR2 FNYEAQ (reference sequence). Losses at the gene ends were 1 base for V and 7 bases for J; bases not matched to a gene: 2. The CDR3 DNA follows: TGTGCCAGCAGCTTAGGTCTAGCGGGGGGGAATGAGCAGTTCTTC. This codes for CASSLGLAGGNEQFF.

Only one count was recorded for this clone. The CDR3 nucleotides read TGTGCCAGTAGATCGGGACAGTTCCAAGAGACCCAGTACTTC. This codes for CASRSGQFQETQYF. V usage is TRBV19 and J usage is TRBJ2-5; 7 bases match TRBD1. V dropped 6 bases and J dropped 1; count of bases not matched to a gene: 5. Germline V CDR1 and CDR2: LNHDA, SQIVND (reference sequence). The CDR3 has 14 residues.

This rearrangement joins TRBV5-1 to TRBJ1-2; no clear D gene. Germline CDR1 is SGHRS and CDR2 is YFSETQ. The germline V and J ends were trimmed by 0 bases and 10 bases, with 10 bases remaining between them. This CDR3 region has 12 residues. The CDR3 bases are TGCGCCAGCAGCTTGGCCGGTAACGACTACACCTTC. This translates into CASSLAGNDYTF.

Of note for this clone: The germline gene is not matched at one end of the junction; a read error may be the cause. This rearrangement joins TRBV15 to TRBJ2-5; TRBD2 agrees at 11 bases. The CDR3 sequence is 16 residues long. Germline loops: CDR1 LNHNV, CDR2 YYDKDF (reference sequence). The CDR3 region has the DNA TGTGCCACCAGCAGAGACCGGGGGCTAGCGGGGGGTCCCCCGGACTTC. Amino acid sequence: CATSRDRGLAGGPPDF.

This clone was detected once. This chain links TRBV28 with TRBJ2-5; no reliable D call. This CDR3 region has 15 residues. CDR1 and CDR2 from the germline V gene are MDHEN and SYDVKM. Deletions cut 6 bases from V and 5 bases from J, with 19 bases between. The CDR3 is CASSPDYAFGETQYF. The CDR3 DNA is TGTGCCAGCAGCCCTGATTATGCGTTCGGGGAGACCCAGTACTTC.

The V and J genes are TRBV28 and TRBJ2-2; tentatively, D is TRBD1 (6 bases). Germline assignment: CDR1 MDHEN and CDR2 SYDVKM. The CDR3 covers 14 residues. Trimming shortened V by 5 bases and J by 5 bases, and 12 bases separated the two germline ends. Here the CDR3 DNA reads TGTGCCAGCAGTCGCGTCCAGGGGACCGGGGAGCTGTTTTTT. Translated: CASSRVQGTGELFF.

The chain employs TRBV28 and TRBJ1-5; the D is unclear. The length of the CDR3 is 16 residues. CDR1 is MDHEN, CDR2 SYDVKM, per germline. V was pared by 3 bases and J by 1 base, with 13 bases between. The CDR3 coding sequence is TGTGCCAGCAGTTTCCAGCAGGCCCCAAGCAATCAGCCCCAGCATTTT. Translation gives CASSFQQAPSNQPQHF.

The J gene is TRBJ2-1, the V gene TRBV5-1, with 9 bases identical to TRBD1. This CDR3 spans 15 amino acids. V lost 4 bases and J lost 2; bases outside the gene matches: 4. The germline CDR1 and CDR2 sequences are SGHRS and YFSETQ. The CDR3 reads CASSAGQGAYNEQFF. The CDR3 region has the DNA TGCGCCAGCAGCGCGGGACAGGGAGCCTACAATGAGCAGTTCTTC.

The V gene is TRBV11-2, the J gene TRBJ2-7, with D perhaps TRBD2 (5 bases). The CDR3 is 13 residues long. V lost 10 bases and J lost 6, with 19 bases in between. Per the germline V gene, CDR1 is SGHAT and CDR2 is FQNNGV. The CDR3 nucleotides are TGTGCCACACAGAAATTGAGGGTTAGCGAGCAGTACTTC. This encodes CATQKLRVSEQYF.

The genes are TRBV6-1 and TRBJ1-2; D is undetermined. Per the germline V gene, CDR1 is MNHNS and CDR2 is SASEGT. The CDR3 has 12 amino acids. With 8 bases removed from V and 3 bases from J, the gap between germline ends came to 10 bases. CDR3 protein: CASGQAHYGYTF. CDR3 nucleotides: TGTGCCAGCGGCCAGGCCCACTATGGCTACACCTTC.

The chain links TRBV4-1 to TRBJ2-2, with 9 bases fitting TRBD2. CDR1 is MGHRA, CDR2 YSYEKL, per germline. Trimming cost V 0 bases and J 4 bases; bases outside gene matches: 12. The CDR3 extends over 19 amino acids. CDR3 in amino acids: CASSQEPQSGRRRTGELFF. The CDR3, as DNA: TGCGCCAGCAGCCAAGAGCCTCAAAGCGGGAGGCGGCGCACCGGGGAGCTGTTTTTT.

This rearrangement joins TRBV28 to TRBJ1-3; possibly TRBD1 for D (5 bases). This CDR3 region has 13 residues. V lost 5 bases to trimming and J lost 3 bases, with 8 bases between them. CDR1 MDHEN and CDR2 SYDVKM come from the germline V gene. CDR3 nucleotide sequence: TGTGCCAGCAGTCCAGGGTTTGGAAACACCATATATTTT. Translating it yields CASSPGFGNTIYF.

J is TRBJ2-1 and V is TRBV28; 9 bases line up with TRBD2. The CDR3 is 19 amino acids. The V segment lost 5 bases and the J segment 0 bases; nucleotides outside the gene matches: 14. Germline assignment: CDR1 MDHEN and CDR2 SYDVKM. The CDR3 region has the DNA TGTGCCAGCAGTGGAAGGGGCGGGAGGGCCCTGAGCTCCTACAATGAGCAGTTCTTC. Its protein product is CASSGRGGRALSSYNEQFF.

The chain has TRBV6-1 and TRBJ1-3; no reliable D call. The CDR3 length is 15 residues. Trimming took off 1 base at V and 0 bases at J, with 7 bases between the two ends. The germline gives CDR1 MNHNS, CDR2 SASEGT. Here the CDR3 reads CASSEEAGSGNTIYF. Written as DNA, the CDR3 is TGTGCCAGCAGTGAAGAGGCGGGCTCTGGAAACACCATATATTTT.

The V and J genes are TRBV2 and TRBJ1-2; 7 nucleotides agree with TRBD1. Germline CDR1 is SNHLY and CDR2 is FYNNEI. V dropped 6 bases and J dropped 7; count of bases not matched to a gene: 14. The CDR3 loop spans 15 amino acids. CDR3 sequence (DNA): TGTGCCAGCAGCTTCTCGACAGGGAGTTCAGCTGGCTACACCTTC. Residues: CASSFSTGSSAGYTF.

This clone was counted a few times. V usage is TRBV5-8 and J usage is TRBJ2-7; 8 nucleotides line up with TRBD1. Germline CDR1 SGHTS, CDR2 YDEGEE. The CDR3 loop spans 18 amino acids. Losses at the gene ends were 0 bases for V and 3 bases for J; bases not matched to a gene: 14. The CDR3 DNA sequence: TGTGCCAGCAGCTTGGGTCTGATCAGGGGACAGGAGGACTACGAGCAGTACTTC. Its translation: CASSLGLIRGQEDYEQYF.

The genes are TRBV7-9 and TRBJ2-5; 9 bases fit TRBD2. Germline V gives CDR1 SEHNR, CDR2 FQNEAQ (reference sequence). The CDR3 sequence is 15 residues long. The V gene end was trimmed by 2 bases and the J gene end by 5 bases; junction bases not matched to a gene: 6. CDR3: CASSLNGGRGETQYF. The CDR3 DNA follows: TGTGCCAGCAGCTTAAACGGCGGGAGGGGTGAGACCCAGTACTTC.

The chain has TRBV20-1 and TRBJ1-1, with a tentative D call TRBD1 (5 bases). Trimming stripped 2 bases from V and 7 bases from J, with 8 bases between. Germline V gives CDR1 DFQATT, CDR2 SNEGSKA (reference sequence). The CDR3 covers 11 residues. The chain's CDR3 is CSARSGGEAFF. The CDR3 nucleotides are TGCAGTGCTAGATCGGGGGGTGAAGCTTTCTTT.

The rearrangement uses TRBV28 and TRBJ2-7; D unresolved. Germline V gives CDR1 MDHEN, CDR2 SYDVKM. V lost 2 bases and J lost 0, with 14 bases in between. The CDR3 is 16 residues long. CDR3 in amino acids: CASSLLPAISSYEQYF. The DNA of the CDR3 is TGTGCCAGCAGTTTACTCCCAGCGATTAGCTCCTACGAGCAGTACTTC.

Concerning this clone itself: At one of its ends the junction is not consistent with the germline gene, which may arise from a read error. V usage is TRBV7-7 and J usage is TRBJ2-3, with TRBD1 matching over 7 bases. The CDR3 is made up of 13 amino acids. Germline V lookup: CDR1 SSHAT, CDR2 FNYEAQ (reference sequence). The CDR3 bases are TGTGCTAGCAGCGCGGACAGGAAAGATACGCAGTATTTT. Translating gives CASSADRKDTQYF.

This clone turned up a few times. The J gene is TRBJ2-7, the V gene TRBV7-9, with D perhaps TRBD2 (7 bases). Trimming shortened V by 5 bases and J by 7 bases, and 15 bases separated the two germline ends. CDR1 and CDR2 (germline): SEHNR, FQNEAQ (reference sequence). The CDR3 spans 13 residues. CDR3 bases: TGTGCCAGCAGCAAACCGGGGGGCAGTGAGCAGTACTTC. It codes for CASSKPGGSEQYF.

The CDR3 is CASSYSGQISEAFF. The CDR3 region has the DNA TGTGCCAGCAGTTACTCGGGGCAGATATCTGAAGCTTTCTTT. This sequence joins TRBV6-5 and TRBJ1-1; perhaps TRBD1 as D (5 bases). The ends were cut back, 0 bases at V and 6 bases at J, with 11 bases in the middle. Germline V lookup: CDR1 MNHEY, CDR2 SVGAGI. The CDR3 contains 14 residues.

This sequence joins TRBV5-1 and TRBJ2-1, with 11 bases identical to TRBD2. V shed 4 bases, J shed 6 bases, and the junction held 6 bases outside the gene matches. CDR3 size: 15 residues. Germline V gene lookup returns CDR1 SGHRS and CDR2 YFSETQ. The CDR3 here is CASSILAGDPNEQFF. The CDR3 DNA reads as TGCGCCAGCAGCATACTAGCGGGGGATCCCAATGAGCAGTTCTTC.

This chain links TRBV11-2 with TRBJ2-7; D perhaps matches TRBD2 (5 bases). Between the trimmed V and J ends, which lost 1 base and 6 bases, there was a span of 16 bases. Germline V gene lookup returns CDR1 SGHAT and CDR2 FQNNGV. This CDR3 has 15 amino acids. CDR3 region: CASSLVNGLGSEQYF. DNA for the CDR3: TGTGCCAGCAGCTTAGTTAACGGCCTAGGGAGCGAGCAGTACTTC.

J is TRBJ1-3 and V is TRBV6-5, with 7 bases lining up with TRBD1. Germline V CDR1 and CDR2: MNHEY, SVGAGI. The CDR3 sequence is 15 residues long. V dropped 6 bases and J dropped 0; count of bases not matched to a gene: 5. Here the CDR3 DNA reads TGTGCCAGCAGCCAGGGACAGCTCTCTGGAAACACCATATATTTT. This sequence encodes CASSQGQLSGNTIYF.

This chain connects TRBV7-2 to TRBJ1-1, with D perhaps matching TRBD1 (6 bases). V was pared by 5 bases and J by 7 bases, with 14 bases between. Germline lookup yields CDR1 SGHTA and CDR2 FQGNSA. The CDR3 consists of 13 residues. CDR3 sequence (DNA): TGTGCCAGCAGCCCAGGACAGCTTATTGAAGCTTTCTTT. It specifies CASSPGQLIEAFF.